The rows below give T cell receptor beta chains drawn from one sample of a study of post-analysis software for immune sequencing data. TCRdb passed the PCR reads through MiXCR, listing each CDR3 protein once. The table records roughly 800,000 distinct CDR3 sequences, 35% to 55% of them present only once. The sample taken for sequencing was blood. These receptors were taken from a girl aged 5-17 years with multiple sclerosis. The CDR3 runs from the conserved cysteine through the conserved F or W. Each record gives: clone size, J gene, V gene, D gene, CDR3 protein, CDR3 DNA. D genes are given only for firm matches. Clone size is shown for a subset of rows, as once, few, many or a class of expanded clone.

>-|TRBJ1-5|TRBV3-1|TRBD1
CASSQSQGTLHF
TGTGCCAGCAGCCAATCACAGGGGACGTTGCATTTT
>-|TRBJ2-5|TRBV9|TRBD1
CASSSGTGEETQYF
TGTGCCAGCAGCTCGGGGACAGGCGAGGAGACCCAGTACTTC
>once|TRBJ2-1|TRBV10-3|TRBD1
CAISESTVRDRAYNEQFF
TGTGCCATCAGTGAGTCGACTGTACGGGACAGGGCCTACAATGAGCAGTTCTTC
>-|TRBJ2-1|TRBV7-2|-
CASSRKRNNEQFF
TGTGCCAGCAGCCGAAAGCGTAACAATGAGCAGTTCTTC
>few|TRBJ2-1|TRBV29-1|TRBD2
CSVGGGGYNEQFF
TGCAGCGTTGGCGGGGGGGGCTACAATGAGCAGTTCTTC
>few|TRBJ2-3|TRBV7-9|-
CASSPPRLGESQDTQYF
TGTGCCAGCAGCCCGCCCCGACTAGGTGAGTCGCAAGATACGCAGTATTTT
>-|TRBJ2-7|TRBV29-1|TRBD1
CSVAGTGASYEQYF
TGCAGCGTTGCGGGGACAGGGGCCTCCTACGAGCAGTACTTC
>-|TRBJ2-3|TRBV6-5|-
CASSYNSPNADTQYF
TGTGCCAGCAGTTACAACTCTCCCAACGCAGATACGCAGTATTTT
>few|TRBJ2-3|TRBV9|-
CASSPDPSADTQYF
TGTGCCAGCAGCCCCGACCCATCCGCAGATACGCAGTATTTT
>-|TRBJ2-7|TRBV20-1|-
CSARSRGSLTYEQYF
TGCAGTGCTAGGTCAAGGGGCTCACTTACCTACGAGCAGTACTTC
>-|TRBJ2-7|TRBV10-2|TRBD2
CASGGTSAIYEQYF
TGCGCCAGCGGGGGGACTAGCGCTATCTACGAGCAGTACTTC
>-|TRBJ2-5|TRBV5-1|-
CASSPGDNYQETQYF
TGCGCCAGCAGCCCGGGGGACAACTACCAAGAGACCCAGTACTTC
>-|TRBJ2-7|TRBV25-1|-
CASSESGSDEQYF
TGTGCCAGCAGTGAATCAGGGTCAGACGAGCAGTACTTC
>-|TRBJ2-5|TRBV2|TRBD2
CASSGLAGVEETQYF
TGTGCCAGCAGTGGGCTAGCGGGAGTTGAGGAGACCCAGTACTTC
>-|TRBJ2-1|TRBV28|-
CASSRFRNEQFF
TGTGCCAGCAGTCGTTTCCGTAATGAGCAGTTCTTC
>-|TRBJ1-1|TRBV29-1|-
CSVQKIAEAFF
TGCAGCGTCCAGAAAATTGCTGAAGCTTTCTTT
>-|TRBJ2-1|TRBV21-1|-
CASTEPGLALWEQFF
TGTGCCAGCACCGAACCGGGGCTAGCCCTCTGGGAGCAGTTCTTC
>-|TRBJ2-1|TRBV28|-
CASLAALPPYNEQFF
TGTGCCAGCTTAGCGGCCCTCCCGCCCTACAATGAGCAGTTCTTC
>few|TRBJ1-5|TRBV6-1|-
CASSEAPHEGQPQHF
TGTGCCAGCAGTGAAGCGCCCCATGAGGGGCAGCCCCAGCATTTT
>few|TRBJ2-7|TRBV7-6|TRBD2
CASSLTTSGVSYEQYF
TGTGCCAGCAGCCTGACGACTAGCGGGGTTTCCTACGAGCAGTACTTC
>many|TRBJ2-4|TRBV18|TRBD1
CASSQRDRLAKNIQYF
TGTGCCAGCTCACAACGGGACAGATTAGCCAAAAACATTCAGTACTTC
>-|TRBJ2-2|TRBV13|TRBD2
CASSLLAGFGLPGELFF
TGTGCCAGCAGCTTACTAGCGGGATTCGGTCTTCCCGGGGAGCTGTTTTTT
>few|TRBJ2-1|TRBV27|-
CASTSGTGSYNEQFF
TGTGCCAGCACTAGCGGGACAGGCTCCTACAATGAGCAGTTCTTC
>-|TRBJ1-1|TRBV7-9|TRBD1
CASSYSGTGVNEAFF
TGTGCCAGCAGCTACTCAGGGACAGGGGTGAATGAAGCTTTCTTT
>once|TRBJ2-1|TRBV7-6|-
CASSGTGDEQFF
TGTGCCAGCAGCGGCACGGGGGATGAGCAGTTCTTC
>-|TRBJ1-2|TRBV7-9|TRBD1
CASSVPGQGLVLDGYTF
TGTGCCAGCAGCGTCCCGGGACAGGGATTGGTCTTGGATGGCTACACCTTC
>-|TRBJ1-5|TRBV28|-
CANQGGGFNQPQHF
TGTGCCAACCAAGGCGGCGGATTCAATCAGCCCCAGCATTTT
>-|TRBJ2-5|TRBV6-2/TRBV6-3|-
CASNPTGRGETQYF
TGTGCCAGCAACCCCACAGGGAGGGGAGAGACCCAGTACTTC